These 14 T cell receptor beta chains came from one sample sequenced in a study of blood T cell repertoires in COVID-19. Clones were read by immunoSEQ multiplex PCR, and TCRdb kept only the in-frame ones, dropping some. The sample consists of over 200,000 clones, about 89% of them appearing once. The sample taken for sequencing was peripheral blood. The receptors shown here come from a woman between 35 and 50 years old with acute or convalescent COVID-19.

V is TRBV6-5 and J is TRBJ2-1; 13 positions match TRBD2. J was trimmed by 5 bases and V by 5 bases; bases with no gene match: 3. The CDR3 is 15 amino acids. Per germline, CDR1 MNHEY and CDR2 SVGAGI. CDR3 sequence reads: CASSRLAGGHNEQFF. The CDR3 nucleotides read TGTGCCAGCAGTAGACTAGCGGGGGGTCACAATGAGCAGTTCTTC.

The CDR3 region has the DNA TGCGCCAGCAGCCAAAGGGGGGGGGTCGCGAATTCACCCCTCCACTTT. Protein sequence: CASSQRGGVANSPLHF. The V and J genes are TRBV4-1 and TRBJ1-6, with a possible D match to TRBD1 (6 bases). The germline gives CDR1 MGHRA, CDR2 YSYEKL. The CDR3 spans 16 residues. The V and J ends lost 2 bases and 7 bases respectively, with 15 bases between them.

The chain carries TRBV7-6 and TRBJ1-1; D is unresolved. Germline V gives CDR1 SGHVS, CDR2 FNYEAQ. This CDR3 contains 16 residues. V was clipped by 0 bases and J by 1 base, with 12 bases between them. The DNA of the CDR3 is TGTGCCAGCAGCTTAGCACCCCCTCGGTCGAACACTGAAGCTTTCTTT. Translated, it gives CASSLAPPRSNTEAFF.

V usage is TRBV9 and J usage is TRBJ1-3, with a weak D call TRBD1 (6 bases). V was cut by 3 bases and J by 2 bases, with 9 bases left in between. This CDR3 region has 14 residues. Germline-derived CDR1 and CDR2 are SGDLS and YYNGEE. CDR3: CASSASGAGNTIYF. In nucleotides, the CDR3 is TGTGCCAGCAGCGCCTCAGGGGCTGGAAACACCATATATTTT.

This chain joins TRBV10-3 and TRBJ1-4; the match to TRBD1 covers 9 bases. Germline values: CDR1 ENHRY, CDR2 SYGVKD. This CDR3 spans 12 amino acids. With 4 bases clipped from V and 11 bases from J, the junction kept 2 bases outside the gene matches. The chain's CDR3 is CAISGTGEKLFF. CDR3 sequence (DNA): TGTGCCATCAGTGGGACAGGGGAGAAACTGTTTTTT.

The V and J genes are TRBV19 and TRBJ1-6, with 10 bases lining up with TRBD1. The germline gives CDR1 LNHDA, CDR2 SQIVND (reference sequence). The CDR3 runs to 17 residues. Germline trimming cut 3 bases from V and 2 bases from J; bases unmatched to any gene: 4. The CDR3 spells CASSMGTGDPYNSPLHF. CDR3 DNA sequence: TGTGCCAGTAGTATGGGGACAGGGGATCCCTATAATTCACCCCTCCACTTT.

This sequence joins TRBV30 and TRBJ1-1, with D unclear. The CDR3 extends over 13 amino acids. Trimming pared 3 bases from V and 4 bases from J, leaving 12 bases between. From germline, CDR1 is GTSNPN and CDR2 SVGIG (reference sequence). CDR3 sequence (DNA): TGTGCCTGGAGCAGGCGGGTAGGCACTGAAGCTTTCTTT. It is translated as CAWSRRVGTEAFF.

Only a few counts were recorded for this clone. The genes are TRBV3-1 (or the pseudogene TRBV3-2) and TRBJ1-5; D not certain. Deletions cut 1 base from V and 6 bases from J, with 10 bases between. This CDR3 region has 14 residues. Germline assignment: CDR1 LGHDT and CDR2 YNNKEL (reference sequence). This chain's CDR3 is CASSQGSGVQPQHF. The CDR3 DNA reads as TGTGCCAGCAGCCAAGGGAGCGGAGTTCAGCCCCAGCATTTT.

This rearrangement joins TRBV2 to TRBJ1-2, with 7 bases that match TRBD1. The germline V gene encodes CDR1 SNHLY and CDR2 FYNNEI. V lost 3 bases to trimming and J lost 6 bases; unmatched junction nucleotides: 25. The CDR3 covers 20 residues. The CDR3 sequence is CASSDGRQGIGLRVWDGYTF. DNA of the CDR3: TGTGCCAGCAGTGACGGAAGACAGGGAATCGGACTACGGGTGTGGGATGGCTACACCTTC.

This clone was detected only a few times. The chain uses TRBV19 and TRBJ2-3; D is uncertain. V was clipped by 3 bases and J by 5 bases, with 6 bases between them. CDR1 and CDR2 from the germline V gene are LNHDA and SQIVND (reference sequence). This CDR3 is 12 amino acids long. Here the CDR3 reads CASSIIGDTQYF. DNA of the CDR3: TGTGCCAGTAGTATCATCGGAGATACGCAGTATTTT.

The CDR3 region is CASSVAPHNEQFF. CDR3 coding DNA: TGTGCCAGCAGCGTAGCTCCCCACAATGAGCAGTTCTTC. The J gene is TRBJ2-1, the V gene TRBV9, with D unresolved. In germline, CDR1 is SGDLS, CDR2 YYNGEE. The CDR3 runs 13 residues. Between the trimmed V and J ends, which lost 0 bases and 5 bases, there was a span of 6 bases.

CDR3 amino acids: CASSSGTGPSEQYV. CDR3 coding DNA: TGTGCCAGCTCCTCCGGGACAGGGCCATCCGAGCAGTACGTC. The V gene is TRBV18, the J gene TRBJ2-7, with 9 bases aligning to TRBD1. Losses at the gene ends were 6 bases for V and 6 bases for J; bases not matched to a gene: 9. Germline V gene lookup returns CDR1 KGHSH and CDR2 LQKENI. CDR3 size: 14 residues.

The table lists this clone with a count of one. The genes are TRBV5-1 and TRBJ1-2; D may be TRBD1 (5 bases). CDR3 length: 15 amino acids. Trimming removed 3 bases at V and 2 bases at J, with 14 bases between. Per the germline V gene, CDR1 is SGHRS and CDR2 is YFSETQ. The CDR3 DNA is TGCGCCAGCAGCTGGGGGGTAAAGAAAAACTATGGCTACACCTTC. Translated, it gives CASSWGVKKNYGYTF.

The genes are TRBV4-1 and TRBJ2-5, with D possibly matching TRBD2 (6 bases). The length of the CDR3 is 11 residues. Deletions cut 8 bases from V and 4 bases from J, with 8 bases between. The V gene's germline CDR1 is MGHRA and CDR2 YSYEKL. The DNA for the CDR3 is TGCGCCAGCGGGGGGTCAGAGACCCAGTACTTC. The encoded protein is CASGGSETQYF.